This T cell receptor beta chain was identified during a study of blood T cell repertoires in COVID-19. Participant-reported clinical history was the basis for cohort assignment. Under the authors' procedure: Nucleated cell number was recorded as an estimate derived from reference gene primer amplification. Data came from immunoSEQ multiplex PCR; TCRdb stores just in-frame clones and leaves some out. Clone size and V and J calls were adopted from that table, with D and trimming inferred from the DNA. Of approximately 500,000 clones detected, roughly 90% appear once; the ten largest clones hold about 1.7%. V was cut by 5 bases and J by 5 bases, with 8 bases left in between. Germline V lookup: CDR1 KGHDR, CDR2 SFDVKD. The CDR3 is made up of 13 amino acids.

Sequences were obtained from PBMCs or T cells enriched from blood (not recorded which). The source is a woman in her thirties or forties who had recovered from COVID-19. V gene TRBV24-1 combines with J gene TRBJ1-4; the D gene is possibly TRBD1 (6 bases). The CDR3 DNA reads TGTGCCACCAGTGGACAGGCAAATGAAAAACTGTTTTTT. It is translated as CATSGQANEKLFF.